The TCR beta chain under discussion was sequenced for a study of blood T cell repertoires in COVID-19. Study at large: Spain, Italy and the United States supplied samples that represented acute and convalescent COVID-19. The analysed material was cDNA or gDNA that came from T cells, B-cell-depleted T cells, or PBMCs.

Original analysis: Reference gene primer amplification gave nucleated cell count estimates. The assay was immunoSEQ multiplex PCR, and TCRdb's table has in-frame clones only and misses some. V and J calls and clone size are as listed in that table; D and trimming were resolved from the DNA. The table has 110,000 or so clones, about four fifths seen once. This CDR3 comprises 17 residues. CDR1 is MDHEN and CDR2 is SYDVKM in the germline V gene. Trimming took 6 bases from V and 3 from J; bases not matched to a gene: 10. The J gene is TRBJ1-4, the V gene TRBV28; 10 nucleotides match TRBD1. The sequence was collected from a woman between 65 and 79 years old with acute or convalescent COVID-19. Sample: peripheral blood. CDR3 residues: CASRPRTGGVSNEKLFF. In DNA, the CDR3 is TGTGCCAGCAGACCTCGGACAGGGGGGGTGTCTAATGAAAAACTGTTTTTT.